A single sample is the source of the 26 T cell receptor beta chains below, sequenced in a study of Ad26.COV2.S vaccination and SARS-CoV-2 variants. Described treatment: 15 to 20 received Ad26.COV2.S at low or high dose, single or two shots; about 5 received placebo; per-sample allocation not given. The samples date from day 63 after the first vaccine or placebo injection. Generated by immunoSEQ multiplex PCR, the TCRdb table keeps only in-frame clones and is missing some. The repertoire holds 440,000 or so clones, around 90% seen once, with about 4.4% in the top ten. Sequenced here: peripheral blood, sampled in a trial of Ad26.COV2.S vaccine versus placebo. Receptors were obtained from a person aged 18 to 65 who received the Ad26.COV2.S COVID-19 vaccine or a placebo.

This chain joins TRBV7-8 and TRBJ1-3; D remains ambiguous. Germline CDR1 reads SGHVS; CDR2 reads FQNEAQ. The CDR3 sequence is 14 residues long. The V gene lost 1 base and the J gene lost 0 bases, with 4 bases spanning the gap. CDR3 sequence (DNA): TGTGCCAGCAGCTTAGGGAGCTCTGGAAACACCATATATTTT. This translates into CASSLGSSGNTIYF. The variable domain in full, with the rest retrieved from reference TRBV7-8 and TRBJ1-3, is GAGVSQSPRYKVAKRGQDVALRCDPISGHVSLFWYQQALGQGPEFLTYFQNEAQLDKSGLPSDRFFAERPEGSVSTLKIQRTQQEDSAVYLCASSLGSSGNTIYFGEGSWLTVV.

The genes are TRBV28 and TRBJ2-1; 7 bases agree with TRBD2. The V gene end was trimmed by 4 bases and the J gene end by 7 bases; junction bases not matched to a gene: 7. Germline V gives CDR1 MDHEN, CDR2 SYDVKM. The CDR3 has 14 amino acids. The CDR3 nucleotides are TGTGCCAGCAGTTCCCCCTTCGGGGGGAATGAGCAGTTCTTC. Protein product: CASSSPFGGNEQFF.

The chain uses TRBV12-5 and TRBJ2-1; TRBD2 matches at 7 bases. Germline V gives CDR1 LGHNT, CDR2 FRNRAP. V was pared by 3 bases and J by 0 bases, with 23 bases of the junction left unmatched. The CDR3 runs to 22 residues. The CDR3 loop is CASGLFAPAGITRLGSYNEQFF. CDR3 in DNA: TGTGCTAGTGGTTTATTCGCTCCAGCGGGAATTACGAGATTGGGCTCCTACAATGAGCAGTTCTTC. Based on the CDR3 plus reference TRBV12-5 and TRBJ2-1, the full variable domain is DARVTQTPRHKVTEMGQEVTMRCQPILGHNTVFWYRQTMMQGLELLAYFRNRAPLDDSGMPKDRFSAEMPDATLATLKIQPSEPRDSAVYFCASGLFAPAGITRLGSYNEQFFGPGTRLTVL.

The sample holds one count of this clone. V and J are TRBV6-6 and TRBJ2-7, with 10 bases that match TRBD1. Per germline, CDR1 MNHNY and CDR2 SVGAGI (reference sequence). This CDR3 is built from 15 residues. V was clipped by 0 bases and J by 3 bases; unmatched bases: 2. CDR3 in DNA: TGTGCCAGCAGTTACTCCGGGACAGGGGTCTACGAGCAGTACTTC. Its protein product is CASSYSGTGVYEQYF.

The sample holds a few counts of this clone. The chain has TRBV6-2 or TRBV6-3 and TRBJ2-2; 8 bases match TRBD2. The junction had 14 bases not matched to a gene; V was cut back by 0 bases and J by 2 bases. Germline-derived CDR1 and CDR2 are MNHEY and SVGEGT. The CDR3 loop spans 20 amino acids. The CDR3 spells CASSYSPFVPGLVNTGELFF. The CDR3, as DNA: TGTGCCAGCAGTTACTCGCCATTTGTCCCGGGACTAGTAAACACCGGGGAGCTGTTTTTT.

The chain recombines TRBV4-1 with TRBJ1-2; the D gene is possibly TRBD1 (6 bases). Trimming took 0 bases from V and 5 from J, leaving 10 bases between them. The germline V gene encodes CDR1 MGHRA and CDR2 YSYEKL. This CDR3 has 14 amino acids. As DNA, the CDR3 is TGCGCCAGCAGCCAAGAGCAGGGGCGGTATGGCTACACCTTC. Amino acids: CASSQEQGRYGYTF.

About this clone: Compared with germline, one end of the junction differs, possibly owing to a read error. The genes are TRBV6-1 and TRBJ2-5; D might be TRBD2 (5 bases). The CDR3 totals 13 residues. Germline loops: CDR1 MNHNS, CDR2 SASEGT. The CDR3, as DNA: TGTGCCAGCAGGGAAGCCCCGGGGGAGACCCAGTACTTC. It specifies CASREAPGETQYF.

V and J are TRBV5-6 and TRBJ1-1; D is unclear. Germline CDR1 is SGHDT and CDR2 is YYEEEE. This CDR3 comprises 13 residues. V lost 1 base and J 2 bases, leaving 6 bases between the germline ends. The CDR3 nucleotides are TGTGCCAGCAGCTTGAAACATAACACTGAAGCTTTCTTT. Its protein product is CASSLKHNTEAFF.

This clone was counted only a few times. This chain links TRBV19 with TRBJ2-5, with a tentative D call TRBD2 (5 bases). The CDR3 is made up of 14 amino acids. Germline V gives CDR1 LNHDA, CDR2 SQIVND (reference sequence). V dropped 5 bases and J dropped 2 bases, with 12 bases sitting between them. The CDR3 reads CASSSQPGQETQYF. CDR3 bases: TGTGCCAGTAGTTCCCAGCCGGGACAAGAGACCCAGTACTTC.

The V and J genes are TRBV2 and TRBJ2-1; D unclear. The V gene's germline CDR1 is SNHLY and CDR2 FYNNEI. The CDR3 contains 15 residues. V shed 6 bases and J shed 2 bases, with 14 bases lying between them. The CDR3 region has the DNA TGTGCCAGCAGCCCCTCGCGCGCAGCCTACAATGAGCAGTTCTTC. It specifies CASSPSRAAYNEQFF.

This clone was recorded only once. The V and J genes are TRBV13 and TRBJ2-3; 7 bases are a match to TRBD1. Germline CDR1 PRHDT, CDR2 FYEKMQ (reference sequence). The trim removed 0 bases at V and 6 bases at J, leaving 6 bases unmatched. The CDR3 spans 15 residues. The CDR3 region is CASSLGGTVTDTQYF. In DNA, the CDR3 is TGTGCCAGCAGCTTAGGAGGGACAGTGACGGATACGCAGTATTTT.

The rearrangement links TRBV15 to TRBJ2-5; D is uncertain. The CDR3 is made up of 11 amino acids. Germline loops: CDR1 LNHNV, CDR2 YYDKDF (reference sequence). The V and J ends lost 5 bases and 3 bases respectively, with 4 bases between them. CDR3 region: CATSDEETQYF. DNA of the CDR3: TGTGCCACCAGCGATGAAGAGACCCAGTACTTC.

The chain uses TRBV3-1 (or the pseudogene TRBV3-2) and TRBJ1-3; D call uncertain. V was pared by 1 base and J by 0 bases, with 7 bases between. The CDR3 contains 15 residues. Germline V lookup: CDR1 LGHDT, CDR2 YNNKEL (reference sequence). The CDR3 loop reads CASSQGQHSGNTIYF. As DNA, the CDR3 is TGTGCCAGCAGCCAAGGGCAGCACTCTGGAAACACCATATATTTT.

This clone was counted only a few times. The chain is built from TRBV19 and TRBJ2-7; D gene ambiguous. Germline loops: CDR1 LNHDA, CDR2 SQIVND (reference sequence). This CDR3 spans 14 amino acids. Trimming shortened V by 5 bases and J by 3 bases, and 14 bases separated the two germline ends. CDR3 DNA: TGTGCCAGTAGTCCACAGACAAGTGTCTACGAGCAGTACTTC. Its translation: CASSPQTSVYEQYF.

The rearrangement joins TRBV5-6 to TRBJ1-4, with 8 bases aligning to TRBD1. V lost 0 bases to trimming and J lost 5 bases; unmatched junction nucleotides: 3. There are 15 residues in the CDR3. Per the germline V gene, CDR1 is SGHDT and CDR2 is YYEEEE. The CDR3 DNA sequence: TGTGCCAGCAGCTTGGGGGGACAGGCGAATGAAAAACTGTTTTTT. Protein: CASSLGGQANEKLFF.

This clone was seen a single time. The CDR3 protein is CASSFELAGNNEQFF. CDR3 DNA: TGTGCCAGCAGTTTTGAACTAGCGGGCAACAATGAGCAGTTCTTC. The V call is TRBV28, the J call TRBJ2-1, with TRBD2 matching over 9 bases. The length of the CDR3 is 15 residues. Germline values: CDR1 MDHEN, CDR2 SYDVKM. The ends lost 3 bases at V and 5 bases at J; junction bases unmatched: 5. Combining the CDR3 with reference TRBV28 and TRBJ2-1 gives the whole variable domain DVKVTQSSRYLVKRTGEKVFLECVQDMDHENMFWYRQDPGLGLRLIYFSYDVKMKEKGDIPEGYSVSREKKERFSLILESASTNQTSMYLCASSFELAGNNEQFFGPGTRLTVL.

The V gene is TRBV27, the J gene TRBJ2-6, with D perhaps TRBD2 (5 bases). The length of the CDR3 is 15 residues. V lost 0 bases, J lost 4 bases, and 7 bases lay in between. CDR1 and CDR2 from the germline V gene are MNHEY and SMNVEV (reference sequence). CDR3 residues: CASSLSPSGANVLTF. The CDR3 region has the DNA TGTGCCAGCAGTTTATCACCTAGCGGGGCCAACGTCCTGACTTTC.

J is TRBJ2-1 and V is TRBV6-4; D not certain. The CDR3 loop spans 13 amino acids. Between the trimmed V and J ends, which lost 2 bases and 10 bases, there was a span of 12 bases. In germline, CDR1 is MRHNA, CDR2 SNTAGT. The CDR3, as DNA: TGTGCCAGCAGTGACGAGGACGGCCGGGAGCAGTTCTTC. This codes for CASSDEDGREQFF.

The chain couples TRBV5-4 to TRBJ2-3; the match to TRBD2 covers 7 bases. Germline lookup yields CDR1 SGHNT and CDR2 YYREEE (reference sequence). The J segment lost 4 bases and the V segment lost 3 bases, leaving 8 bases of the junction unmatched. The CDR3 contains 15 residues. The CDR3 is CASSSRSGGADTQYF. The CDR3 DNA is TGTGCCAGCAGCTCTCGGAGTGGGGGGGCAGATACGCAGTATTTT.

This clone was seen a handful of times. The sample has other DNA sequences that encode this CDR3 too. This sequence joins TRBV18 and TRBJ2-1; D call uncertain. CDR1 is KGHSH, CDR2 LQKENI, per germline. The CDR3 runs to 11 residues. The V and J ends lost 2 bases and 7 bases respectively, with 3 bases between them. The CDR3 sequence is CASSPGNEQFF. The CDR3 coding sequence is TGTGCCAGCTCACCAGGGAATGAGCAGTTCTTC.

The gene calls are TRBV9 and TRBJ2-7, with D possibly being TRBD1 (5 bases). In germline, CDR1 is SGDLS, CDR2 YYNGEE. The CDR3 has 14 residues. The V and J ends lost 3 bases and 2 bases respectively, with 12 bases between them. CDR3 bases: TGTGCCAGCAGCGAGGCAGGGCGCCCCTACGAGCAGTACTTC. This codes for CASSEAGRPYEQYF.

This chain joins TRBV19 and TRBJ1-5; perhaps TRBD1 as D (5 bases). This CDR3 is built from 15 residues. V gave up 7 bases and J gave up 3 bases, with 16 bases separating them. Germline values: CDR1 LNHDA, CDR2 SQIVND (reference sequence). The CDR3 DNA is TGTGCCAGTACCAGCCCAGGGCGGGCCAATCAGCCCCAGCATTTT. Amino acids: CASTSPGRANQPQHF.

This chain links TRBV28 with TRBJ2-7, with 10 nucleotides matching TRBD1. The CDR3 covers 19 residues. Trimming cost V 3 bases and J 2 bases; bases outside gene matches: 16. Germline CDR1 is MDHEN and CDR2 is SYDVKM. The CDR3 region is CASSLPGTGADHITYEQYF. As DNA, the CDR3 is TGTGCCAGCAGTTTGCCCGGGACAGGGGCCGACCACATCACCTACGAGCAGTACTTC.

In DNA, the CDR3 is TGTGCCAGCAGTTACTGGAGGGGGATCTCTGGAAACACCATATATTTT. It encodes CASSYWRGISGNTIYF. The chain joins TRBV6-2 or TRBV6-3 to TRBJ1-3, with D perhaps matching TRBD1 (6 bases). The CDR3 length is 16 residues. From germline, CDR1 is MNHEY and CDR2 SVGEGT. Trimming took off 1 base at V and 0 bases at J, with 10 bases between the two ends.

The rearrangement joins TRBV30 to TRBJ2-7, with D perhaps TRBD1 (5 bases). Trimming cost V 4 bases and J 3 bases, with 19 bases left between them. This CDR3 has 15 amino acids. Germline CDR1 reads GTSNPN; CDR2 reads SVGIG (reference sequence). The CDR3 protein is CAWTDPHRPYYEQYF. CDR3 DNA sequence: TGTGCCTGGACCGACCCCCACAGGCCATACTACGAGCAGTACTTC.

The chain joins TRBV3-1 (or the pseudogene TRBV3-2) to TRBJ1-4; tentative D call: TRBD1 (6 bases). The CDR3 has 14 amino acids. Deletions cut 4 bases from V and 10 bases from J, with 16 bases between. Germline CDR1 is LGHDT and CDR2 is YNNKEL (reference sequence). The CDR3 region has the DNA TGTGCCAGCAGCCCCCACGACAGGTTAGGAAAACTGTTTTTT. This translates into CASSPHDRLGKLFF.